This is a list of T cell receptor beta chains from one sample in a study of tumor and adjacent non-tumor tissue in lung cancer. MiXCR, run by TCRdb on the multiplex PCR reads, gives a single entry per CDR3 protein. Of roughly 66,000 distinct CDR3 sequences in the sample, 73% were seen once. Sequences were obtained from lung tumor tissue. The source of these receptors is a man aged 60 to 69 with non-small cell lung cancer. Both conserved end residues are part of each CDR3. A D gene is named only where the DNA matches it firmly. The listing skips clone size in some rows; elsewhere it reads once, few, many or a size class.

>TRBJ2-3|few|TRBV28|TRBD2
TGTGCCACCAGGACTAGCGGGTCCGGCGCGGATACGCAGTATTTT
CATRTSGSGADTQYF
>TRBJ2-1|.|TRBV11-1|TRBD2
TGTGCCAGCAGCTTAGTGAGCGGGATCGGGAACAATGAGCCGTTCTTC
CASSLVSGIGNNEPFF
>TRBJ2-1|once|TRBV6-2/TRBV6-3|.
TGTGCCAGCAGTTACTCGATGAAGAATGATCAGTTCTTC
CASSYSMKNDQFF
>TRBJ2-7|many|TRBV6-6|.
TGTGCCAGCAGACGGGACACGAGCTCCTACGAGCAGTACTTC
CASRRDTSSYEQYF
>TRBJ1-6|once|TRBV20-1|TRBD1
TGCAATGTTCAGGGGGAGGGTGACTATAGTTCACCCCTCCACTTT
CNVQGEGDYSSPLHF
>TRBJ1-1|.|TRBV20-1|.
TGCAGTGCTAGAGACTTTCGGACTGGTCGCACTGAACCTCTCTTT
CSARDFRTGRTEPLF
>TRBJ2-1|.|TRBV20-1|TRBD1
TGCAGTGCTAAAGCTTCGGGACAAGGGGGCGGTGAGCAGTCCTTC
CSAKASGQGGGEQSF
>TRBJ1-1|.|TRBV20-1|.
TGCAGTGCTAGTGACGGGCAAGGTACAAACGAAGCTTTCTTT
CSASDGQGTNEAFF
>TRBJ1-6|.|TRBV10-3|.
TGTGCTATCAGTGGTAGAGGGGGACCCTATAATTCACCCCTCCACTTT
CAISGRGGPYNSPLHF
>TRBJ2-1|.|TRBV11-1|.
TGTGCCAGCAGCTTTGCCAGCGGCTACAATGATCTGTTCTTC
CASSFASGYNDLFF
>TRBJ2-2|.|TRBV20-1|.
TGCAGTGCTAGGAAGCGTGTGCTGGGGACAGGGGAGCTGTTTTTT
CSARKRVLGTGELFF